Listed here are 8 T cell receptor beta chains from one sample, sequenced in a study of T cells in localized non-small cell lung cancer. Method: immunoSEQ multiplex PCR; TCRdb's copy keeps in-frame clones and lacks some. The sample holds 43,000 or so clones, 91% seen once. The material was PBMCs, obtained before any cancer treatment. These TCRs come from a woman aged 35 to 70 with stage II lung adenocarcinoma.

V usage is TRBV5-6 and J usage is TRBJ1-1, with D uncertain. Looked up from germline, CDR1 is SGHDT and CDR2 is YYEEEE. Trimming removed 1 base from V and 1 base from J, with 8 bases in between. The CDR3 covers 14 residues. The CDR3 spells CASSLLGSNTEAFF. CDR3 coding DNA: TGTGCCAGCAGCTTGTTAGGATCGAACACTGAAGCTTTCTTT.

The rearrangement joins TRBV10-1 to TRBJ2-1; 9 bases agree with TRBD2. Germline V CDR1 and CDR2: WNHNN, SYGVQD (reference sequence). V trimming: 6 bases; J trimming: 0 bases; junction bases outside the gene matches: 9. This CDR3 contains 17 residues. In DNA form, the CDR3 reads TGCGCCAGCAGGGTACTAGCGGGCCGTCCCTCCTACAATGAGCAGTTCTTC. The encoded protein is CASRVLAGRPSYNEQFF.

The rearrangement uses TRBV19 and TRBJ2-2; D unclear. Germline V CDR1 and CDR2: LNHDA, SQIVND (reference sequence). This CDR3 spans 11 amino acids. The V gene lost 9 bases and the J gene lost 4 bases, with 6 bases spanning the gap. The CDR3: CASGFTGELFF. CDR3 in DNA: TGTGCCAGCGGGTTCACCGGGGAGCTGTTTTTT.

The V and J genes are TRBV29-1 and TRBJ2-2; no firm D call. This CDR3 contains 12 residues. The germline V gene encodes CDR1 SQVTM and CDR2 ANQGSEA. V gave up 3 bases and J gave up 1 base, with 3 bases separating them. As DNA, the CDR3 is TGCAGCGTTGACAAGAACACCGGGGAGCTGTTTTTT. Translation gives CSVDKNTGELFF.

The rearrangement joins TRBV15 to TRBJ2-7, with D possibly being TRBD1 (7 bases). The CDR3 length is 16 residues. V was clipped by 0 bases and J by 2 bases, with 14 bases between them. The germline V gene has CDR1 LNHNV and CDR2 YYDKDF (reference sequence). DNA of the CDR3: TGTGCCACCAGCAGAGAGGGGGGAGACAGGGCCTACGAGCAGTACTTC. As protein: CATSREGGDRAYEQYF.

This rearrangement joins TRBV11-2 to TRBJ2-1; D may correspond to TRBD1 or TRBD2 (7 bases each). Germline V lookup: CDR1 SGHAT, CDR2 FQNNGV. CDR3 length: 15 amino acids. V lost 6 bases, J lost 6 bases, and 18 bases lay in between. The CDR3 sequence is CASRPGTRGGNEQFF. The CDR3 DNA follows: TGTGCCAGCAGGCCCGGGACCAGGGGGGGCAATGAGCAGTTCTTC.

The chain combines TRBV10-1 with TRBJ1-1; D is undetermined. The CDR3 totals 13 residues. Germline V gene sequence: CDR1 WNHNN, CDR2 SYGVQD (reference sequence). Trimming stripped 3 bases from V and 5 bases from J, with 10 bases between. As DNA, the CDR3 is TGCGCCAGCAGTGAACCGGGAAGGACTGAAGCTTTCTTT. The encoded protein is CASSEPGRTEAFF.

The CDR3 coding sequence is TGTGCCAGCAGTATTCAGGGGCGAATGAACACTGAAGCTTTCTTT. Protein sequence: CASSIQGRMNTEAFF. This chain connects TRBV6-5 to TRBJ1-1; D is possibly TRBD1 (6 bases). The CDR3 has 15 amino acids. Germline loops: CDR1 MNHEY, CDR2 SVGAGI. The ends were cut back, 5 bases at V and 0 bases at J, with 13 bases in the middle.